The present T cell receptor beta chain was sequenced within a study of memory CD4+ T cells and cytomegalovirus serostatus. About the research overall: Of the healthy Belgian adults, 9 were CMV seropositive and around 22 seronegative. Whole-study findings and limits: Of under 200 reported CMV TCRbeta sequences, some 67 were found in memory CD4+ repertoires. A US-trained random forest predicted CMV serostatus with median AUC around 0.9.

As for this clone: The antigen is undetermined.

V lost 0 bases and J 8 bases, leaving 10 bases between the germline ends. The CDR3 has 13 residues. The V gene's germline CDR1 is LNHDA and CDR2 SQIVND (reference sequence). Single viable CD3+CD4+CD8-CD45RO+ cells were sorted as the memory CD4+ T cells. Total CD4+ T cells were enriched by CD4 positive selection. The method was immunoSEQ multiplex PCR; TCRdb's version includes in-frame clones alone and lacks a portion of them. The data show over 35,000 clones, roughly 80% seen once. Sequenced sample: memory CD4+ T cells from blood. The chain employs TRBV19 and TRBJ1-2, with unresolved D. The origin of this receptor is an adult in good health and CMV-seronegative. CDR3: CASSIEGREGYTF. DNA of the CDR3: TGTGCCAGTAGTATAGAAGGGCGGGAAGGCTACACCTTC.